The T cell receptor (beta chain) under discussion was sequenced for a study of T cell changes during pregnancy in multiple sclerosis. There are 13 residues in the CDR3. V shed 6 bases and J 4 bases; nucleotides not matched to a gene: 6. Per germline, CDR1 WNHNN and CDR2 SYGVQD (reference sequence). This clone is categorized as medium-sized. Assay: immunoSEQ multiplex PCR; the TCRdb copy retains only in-frame clones and omits some. The top ten hold over 1% of the sample, which has around 71,000 clones, roughly 92% seen once. This clonotype originated in a female donor with multiple sclerosis, enrolled in a pregnancy study. The source material was peripheral blood, sampled in the third trimester of pregnancy. This chain links TRBV10-1 with TRBJ2-7, with 7 bases fitting TRBD1. CDR3 sequence: CASSTGTAYEQYF. DNA for the CDR3: TGCGCCAGCAGCACCGGGACAGCGTACGAGCAGTACTTC.